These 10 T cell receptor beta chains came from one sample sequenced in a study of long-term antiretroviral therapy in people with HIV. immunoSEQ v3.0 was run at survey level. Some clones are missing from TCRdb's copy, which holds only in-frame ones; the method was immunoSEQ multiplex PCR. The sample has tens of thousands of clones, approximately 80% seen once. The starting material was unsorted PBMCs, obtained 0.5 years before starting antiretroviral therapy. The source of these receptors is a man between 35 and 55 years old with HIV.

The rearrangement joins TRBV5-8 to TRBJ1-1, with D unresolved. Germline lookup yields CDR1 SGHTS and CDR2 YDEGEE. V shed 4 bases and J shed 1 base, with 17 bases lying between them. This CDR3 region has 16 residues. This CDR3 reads CASSLRRPGWNTEAFF. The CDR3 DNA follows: TGTGCCAGCAGCCTCCGTCGACCCGGATGGAACACTGAAGCTTTCTTT.

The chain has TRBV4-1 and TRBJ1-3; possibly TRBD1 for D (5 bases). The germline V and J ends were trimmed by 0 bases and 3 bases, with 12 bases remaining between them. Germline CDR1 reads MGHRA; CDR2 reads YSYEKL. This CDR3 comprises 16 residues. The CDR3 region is CASSQDKTALGNTIYF. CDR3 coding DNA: TGCGCCAGCAGCCAAGATAAGACAGCGCTTGGAAACACCATATATTTT.

The CDR3 region has the DNA TGCGCCAGCAGCTTGGGCAGGGCAGGGGGCACTAACTATGGCTACACCTTC. Translated, it gives CASSLGRAGGTNYGYTF. The chain carries TRBV5-1 and TRBJ1-2; 8 bases fit TRBD1. V lost 0 bases to trimming and J lost 0 bases; unmatched junction nucleotides: 7. The CDR3 length is 17 residues. CDR1 is SGHRS, CDR2 YFSETQ, per germline.

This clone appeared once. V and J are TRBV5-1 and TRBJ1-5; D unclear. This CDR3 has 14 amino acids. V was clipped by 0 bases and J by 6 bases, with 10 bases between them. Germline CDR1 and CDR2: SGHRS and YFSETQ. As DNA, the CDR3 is TGCGCCAGCAGCTTGGATGGGGAGGCTCAGCCCCAGCATTTT. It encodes CASSLDGEAQPQHF. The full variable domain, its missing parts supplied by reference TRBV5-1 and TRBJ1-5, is KAGVTQTPRYLIKTRGQQVTLSCSPISGHRSVSWYQQTPGQGLQFLFEYFSETQRNKGNFPGRFSGRQFSNSRSEMNVSTLELGDSALYLCASSLDGEAQPQHFGDGTRLSIL.

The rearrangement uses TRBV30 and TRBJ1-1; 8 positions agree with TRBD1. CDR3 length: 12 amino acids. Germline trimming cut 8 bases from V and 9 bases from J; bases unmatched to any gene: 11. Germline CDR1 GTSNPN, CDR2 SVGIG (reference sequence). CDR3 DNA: TGTGCCGGGGAGACAGGGGATCGAAAAGCTTTCTTT. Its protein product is CAGETGDRKAFF.

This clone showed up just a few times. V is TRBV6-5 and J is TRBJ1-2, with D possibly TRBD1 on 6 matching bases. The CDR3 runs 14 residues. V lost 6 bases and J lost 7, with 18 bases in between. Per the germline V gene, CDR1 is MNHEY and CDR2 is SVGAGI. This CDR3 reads CASSPQGGSGGYTF. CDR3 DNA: TGTGCCAGCAGCCCACAGGGAGGGTCGGGTGGCTACACCTTC.

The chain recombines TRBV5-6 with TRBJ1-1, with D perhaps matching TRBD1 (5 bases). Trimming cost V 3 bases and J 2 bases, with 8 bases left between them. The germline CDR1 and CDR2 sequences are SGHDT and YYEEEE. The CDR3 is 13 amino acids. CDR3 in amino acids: CASSWQGNTEAFF. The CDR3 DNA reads TGTGCCAGCAGCTGGCAGGGAAACACTGAAGCTTTCTTT.

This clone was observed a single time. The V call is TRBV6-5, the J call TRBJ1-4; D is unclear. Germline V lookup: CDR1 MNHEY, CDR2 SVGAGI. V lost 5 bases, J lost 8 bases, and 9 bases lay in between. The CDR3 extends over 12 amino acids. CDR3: CASSREREKLFF. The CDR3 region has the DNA TGTGCCAGCAGTAGGGAGCGCGAAAAACTGTTTTTT.

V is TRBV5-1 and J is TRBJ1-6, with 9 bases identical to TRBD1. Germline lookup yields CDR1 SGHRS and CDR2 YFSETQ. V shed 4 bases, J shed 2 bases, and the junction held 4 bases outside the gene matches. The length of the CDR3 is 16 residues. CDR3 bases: TGCGCCAGCAGCGGGACAGGGAACACCTATAATTCACCCCTCCACTTT. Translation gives CASSGTGNTYNSPLHF.

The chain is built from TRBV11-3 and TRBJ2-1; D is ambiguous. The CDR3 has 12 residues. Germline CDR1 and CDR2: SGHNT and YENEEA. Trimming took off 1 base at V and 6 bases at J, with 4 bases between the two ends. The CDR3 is CASSLVPNEQFF. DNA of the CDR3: TGTGCCAGCAGCTTAGTTCCCAATGAGCAGTTCTTC. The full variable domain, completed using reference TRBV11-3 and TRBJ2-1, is EAGVVQSPRYKIIEKKQPVAFWCNPISGHNTLYWYLQNLGQGPELLIRYENEEAVDDSQLPKDRFSAERLKGVDSTLKIQPAELGDSAVYLCASSLVPNEQFFGPGTRLTVL.